The present TCR beta chain was sequenced within a study of blood T cell repertoires in COVID-19. The data were produced by immunoSEQ multiplex PCR, yet TCRdb's version contains in-frame clones alone and is incomplete. The sample carries roughly 21,000 clones, roughly 89% recorded once. Germline V gene data show CDR1 as SGHTS and CDR2 as YDEGEE. J was trimmed by 2 bases and V by 4 bases; bases with no gene match: 2. The CDR3 consists of 14 residues. The chain links TRBV5-8 to TRBJ1-2; 10 bases map to TRBD1. Sequencing was performed on peripheral blood. This sequence was found in a man between 65 and 80 years old with active COVID-19. The CDR3 here is CASSLDRGNYGYTF. CDR3 bases: TGTGCCAGCAGCCTGGACAGGGGGAACTATGGCTACACCTTC.